The 28 T cell receptor beta chains listed next were all sequenced from one sample in a study of shared clonotypes between healthy human individuals. The table came from immunoSEQ multiplex PCR; TCRdb's copy has only in-frame clones and leaves some out. The table records about 2 million clones, about 95% of them present only once. Naive CD8 cells lacked CD45RO, underwent positive selection for CCR7 and left out terminally differentiated effector memory CD45RA+ cells. Sequencing was done on a sample of naive CD8+ T cells sorted from blood. These receptor sequences come from a man aged 18 to 29 in good health.

The chain recombines TRBV10-3 with TRBJ2-7; D possibly corresponds to TRBD1 (5 bases). The germline V and J ends were trimmed by 10 bases and 4 bases, with 17 bases remaining between them. Germline CDR1 ENHRY, CDR2 SYGVKD. This CDR3 has 13 amino acids. CDR3 sequence: CATQKMQGYEQYF. DNA for the CDR3: TGTGCCACTCAGAAAATGCAGGGTTACGAGCAGTACTTC.

The chain combines TRBV18 with TRBJ2-3, with 7 positions matching TRBD2. Germline V CDR1 and CDR2: KGHSH, LQKENI. The V and J ends lost 3 bases and 1 base, in that order; junction bases with no gene match: 4. The CDR3 contains 15 residues. The CDR3 DNA is TGTGCCAGCTCACCGAGCGGGGAACGCACAGATACGCAGTATTTT. It specifies CASSPSGERTDTQYF. The entire variable domain, with the rest obtained from reference TRBV18 and TRBJ2-3, is as follows: NAGVMQNPRHLVRRRGQEARLRCSPMKGHSHVYWYRQLPEEGLKFMVYLQKENIIDESGMPKERFSAEFPKEGPSILRIQQVVRGDSAAYFCASSPSGERTDTQYFGPGTRLTVL.

V is TRBV28 and J is TRBJ2-7, with D unclear. The V end was cut by 6 bases, the J end by 0 bases, with 12 bases between. Germline values: CDR1 MDHEN, CDR2 SYDVKM. The CDR3 has 14 residues. The CDR3 region is CASRRTGRSYEQYF. CDR3 DNA: TGTGCCAGCAGAAGAACGGGCCGCTCCTACGAGCAGTACTTC.

The chain's CDR3 is CAWSVTWDNQPQHF. Here the CDR3 DNA reads TGTGCCTGGAGTGTAACCTGGGACAACCAGCCCCAGCATTTT. The chain has TRBV30 and TRBJ1-5; D might be TRBD1 (6 bases). The CDR3 has 14 amino acids. Germline V lookup: CDR1 GTSNPN, CDR2 SVGIG (reference sequence). V lost 0 bases and J lost 7, with 13 bases in between.

V and J are TRBV27 and TRBJ1-6; D possibly corresponds to TRBD1 (6 bases). Germline assignment: CDR1 MNHEY and CDR2 SMNVEV (reference sequence). The V end lost 3 bases, the J end lost 9 bases, and 15 bases lay between the germline ends. The CDR3 extends over 15 amino acids. CDR3 in DNA: TGTGCCAGCAGTTTCGCGACAGGATCTTCTTCACCCCTCCACTTT. Translation: CASSFATGSSSPLHF.

This chain connects TRBV28 to TRBJ1-3; no firm D call. The CDR3 sequence is 15 residues long. V was cut by 1 base and J by 0 bases, with 7 bases left in between. Germline values: CDR1 MDHEN, CDR2 SYDVKM. The CDR3, as DNA: TGTGCCAGCAGTTTATTGACACACTCTGGAAACACCATATATTTT. Protein: CASSLLTHSGNTIYF. Complete variable domain (other parts from reference TRBV28 and TRBJ1-3): DVKVTQSSRYLVKRTGEKVFLECVQDMDHENMFWYRQDPGLGLRLIYFSYDVKMKEKGDIPEGYSVSREKKERFSLILESASTNQTSMYLCASSLLTHSGNTIYFGEGSWLTVV.

The V call is TRBV6-6, the J call TRBJ2-5; 7 bases line up with TRBD2. CDR3 size: 15 residues. Germline values: CDR1 MNHNY, CDR2 SVGAGI (reference sequence). The V gene end was trimmed by 5 bases and the J gene end by 5 bases; junction bases not matched to a gene: 11. The CDR3 spells CASSPMGGFLETQYF. The CDR3 coding sequence is TGTGCCAGCAGTCCAATGGGGGGGTTCCTGGAGACCCAGTACTTC.

The chain employs TRBV13 and TRBJ2-5; 9 bases are shared with TRBD1. V lost 5 bases and J lost 5; bases outside the gene matches: 9. The CDR3 length is 15 residues. Germline-derived CDR1 and CDR2 are PRHDT and FYEKMQ (reference sequence). This chain's CDR3 is CASSHRDRERETQYF. The CDR3 coding sequence is TGTGCCAGCAGCCACCGGGACAGGGAGAGGGAGACCCAGTACTTC.

The chain couples TRBV10-2 to TRBJ2-2, with D possibly matching TRBD1 (5 bases). V was shortened by 3 bases and J by 4 bases, with 9 bases between the two germline ends. The CDR3 sequence is 14 residues long. Germline values: CDR1 WSHSY, CDR2 SAAADI. CDR3 coding DNA: TGCGCCAGCAGTGAAGGCAGGGTCACCGGGGAGCTGTTTTTT. This encodes CASSEGRVTGELFF.

This clone was seen a single time. The chain uses TRBV7-2 and TRBJ2-3; D possibly corresponds to TRBD2 (6 bases). The CDR3 is 17 residues long. The V gene lost 3 bases and the J gene lost 0 bases, with 16 bases spanning the gap. CDR1 SGHTA and CDR2 FQGNSA come from the germline V gene. CDR3 sequence reads: CASSFPLRESSTDTQYF. The CDR3 bases are TGTGCCAGCAGCTTTCCTTTACGGGAGTCTAGCACAGATACGCAGTATTTT.

V usage is TRBV7-9 and J usage is TRBJ2-7; 7 bases map to TRBD2. V trimming: 11 bases; J trimming: 1 base; junction bases outside the gene matches: 8. This CDR3 has 13 amino acids. Germline-derived CDR1 and CDR2 are SEHNR and FQNEAQ (reference sequence). DNA for the CDR3: TGTGCCGTAAAAGGGGAGGGTTCCTACGAGCAGTACTTC. Translating it yields CAVKGEGSYEQYF.

This clone was picked up a small number of times. The sample carries other DNA sequences with the same CDR3. CDR3 nucleotide sequence: TGCGCCAGCAGCCAAGGGGGAGGCTACGAGCAGTACTTC. Protein: CASSQGGGYEQYF. V is TRBV4-1 and J is TRBJ2-7; TRBD2 is a possible D gene (6 bases). Trimming cost V 1 base and J 3 bases, with 7 bases left between them. The germline CDR1 and CDR2 sequences are MGHRA and YSYEKL. The CDR3 sequence is 13 residues long.

This chain joins TRBV7-9 and TRBJ2-5; TRBD2 matches 8 bases. V was pared by 5 bases and J by 5 bases, with 13 bases of the junction left unmatched. Germline CDR1 reads SEHNR; CDR2 reads FQNEAQ (reference sequence). The CDR3 covers 16 residues. The CDR3 nucleotides read TGTGCCAGCAGCCTCCCCGTGACTAGCGCGGGGGAGACCCAGTACTTC. Translation gives CASSLPVTSAGETQYF.

V gene TRBV27 combines with J gene TRBJ2-7; no definite D call. Germline CDR1 and CDR2: MNHEY and SMNVEV (reference sequence). V shed 2 bases and J shed 1 base, with 6 bases lying between them. This CDR3 is built from 13 residues. The CDR3 reads CASSLRKSYEQYF. CDR3 nucleotides: TGTGCCAGCAGTTTACGTAAGTCCTACGAGCAGTACTTC.

The V call is TRBV2, the J call TRBJ2-7, with 8 bases that match TRBD2. This CDR3 contains 13 residues. Germline V CDR1 and CDR2: SNHLY, FYNNEI. J was trimmed by 7 bases and V by 6 bases; bases with no gene match: 8. The CDR3 here is CASSPGGIREQYF. In nucleotides, the CDR3 is TGTGCCAGCAGCCCGGGGGGGATAAGGGAGCAGTACTTC.

In its sample, this clone was seen once. Other DNA sequences in the sample encode the same CDR3. The gene calls are TRBV5-6 and TRBJ2-7, with a possible D match to TRBD2 (7 bases). Trimming took 4 bases from V and 4 from J, leaving 15 bases between them. Germline-derived CDR1 and CDR2 are SGHDT and YYEEEE. This CDR3 contains 14 residues. CDR3 in amino acids: CASSPGGRVYEQYF. The CDR3 region has the DNA TGTGCCAGCAGCCCGGGGGGCAGGGTGTACGAGCAGTACTTC.

The rearrangement uses TRBV7-6 and TRBJ1-5; 12 positions agree with TRBD1. The germline V gene encodes CDR1 SGHVS and CDR2 FNYEAQ. The V and J ends lost 3 bases and 4 bases, in that order; junction bases with no gene match: 4. This CDR3 is 16 amino acids long. The CDR3 sequence is CASSLGTGGGNQPQHF. In DNA form, the CDR3 reads TGTGCCAGCAGCTTGGGGACAGGGGGCGGGAATCAGCCCCAGCATTTT.

This clone appeared once. This rearrangement joins TRBV6-5 to TRBJ2-3, with 8 bases that match TRBD1. The J segment lost 3 bases and the V segment lost 0 bases, leaving 5 bases of the junction unmatched. Looked up from germline, CDR1 is MNHEY and CDR2 is SVGAGI. CDR3 length: 16 residues. The CDR3 DNA is TGTGCCAGCAGTTACTCCCGACAGGGGACTACAGATACGCAGTATTTT. Translating it yields CASSYSRQGTTDTQYF.

This sequence joins TRBV5-6 and TRBJ1-1, with 10 nucleotides matching TRBD1. J lost 6 bases, V lost 4 bases, and 6 bases had no gene match. This CDR3 spans 14 amino acids. Germline loops: CDR1 SGHDT, CDR2 YYEEEE. The CDR3 loop reads CASSAGTGVAEAFF. The DNA of the CDR3 is TGTGCCAGCAGCGCCGGGACAGGGGTCGCTGAAGCTTTCTTT.

V usage is TRBV28 and J usage is TRBJ2-5; tentatively, D is TRBD1 (5 bases). The CDR3 runs 14 residues. The V gene lost 4 bases and the J gene lost 5 bases, with 14 bases spanning the gap. Per germline, CDR1 MDHEN and CDR2 SYDVKM. The CDR3: CASSSRQGDETQYF. The CDR3 nucleotides are TGTGCCAGCAGTTCAAGGCAGGGCGATGAGACCCAGTACTTC.

The chain has TRBV6-6 and TRBJ1-2; unclear D gene. CDR3 length: 11 residues. Germline loops: CDR1 MNHNY, CDR2 SVGAGI (reference sequence). V was cut by 6 bases and J by 4 bases, with 6 bases left in between. CDR3 coding DNA: TGTGCCAGCAGAAGTCCCTATGGCTACACCTTC. This translates into CASRSPYGYTF.

The chain employs TRBV11-2 and TRBJ2-7; tentative D call: TRBD2 (5 bases). The CDR3 loop spans 14 amino acids. V shed 5 bases and J shed 7 bases, with 18 bases lying between them. Germline V gene lookup returns CDR1 SGHAT and CDR2 FQNNGV. The CDR3 region has the DNA TGTGCCAGCAGCCTGGAGCCGGGGAGAACTGAGCAGTACTTC. Protein sequence: CASSLEPGRTEQYF. Variable domain in full (rest from reference TRBV11-2 and TRBJ2-7): EAGVAQSPRYKIIEKRQSVAFWCNPISGHATLYWYQQILGQGPKLLIQFQNNGVVDDSQLPKDRFSAERLKGVDSTLKIQPAKLEDSAVYLCASSLEPGRTEQYFGPGTRLTVT.

The rearrangement joins TRBV12-5 to TRBJ1-2; the D is unclear. Germline assignment: CDR1 LGHNT and CDR2 FRNRAP. V was pared by 11 bases and J by 6 bases, with 19 bases between. This CDR3 is built from 13 residues. The CDR3 DNA follows: TGTGCTTCCGGGGTCCTCCACACTGATGGCTACACCTTC. As protein: CASGVLHTDGYTF.

The gene calls are TRBV7-8 and TRBJ2-3; 12 nucleotides agree with TRBD2. This CDR3 has 16 residues. In germline, CDR1 is SGHVS, CDR2 FQNEAQ. The junction had 7 bases not matched to a gene; V was cut back by 4 bases and J by 5 bases. CDR3 protein: CASSSRLAGVIDTQYF. DNA for the CDR3: TGTGCCAGCAGCTCAAGACTAGCGGGGGTGATAGATACGCAGTATTTT.

The chain uses TRBV4-1 and TRBJ2-7; perhaps TRBD1 as D (6 bases). The CDR3 totals 14 residues. V lost 5 bases and J 7 bases, leaving 18 bases between the germline ends. Germline CDR1 and CDR2: MGHRA and YSYEKL. CDR3 region: CASSFRQAEEEQYF. In nucleotides, the CDR3 is TGCGCCAGCAGCTTTCGACAGGCTGAGGAGGAGCAGTACTTC.

Note on this clone: The same CDR3 is also encoded by other DNA sequences in this sample. The rearrangement joins TRBV7-9 to TRBJ2-7, with 9 nucleotides matching TRBD1. The CDR3 length is 15 residues. CDR1 and CDR2 from the germline V gene are SEHNR and FQNEAQ (reference sequence). V was pared by 1 base and J by 2 bases, with 3 bases of the junction left unmatched. The CDR3 DNA follows: TGTGCCAGCAGCTTAGTGGGACAGGGTCCCTACGAGCAGTACTTC. It specifies CASSLVGQGPYEQYF.

This chain links TRBV28 with TRBJ1-5, with a possible D match to TRBD1 (6 bases). There are 14 residues in the CDR3. Germline assignment: CDR1 MDHEN and CDR2 SYDVKM. Trimming removed 2 bases from V and 5 bases from J, with 10 bases in between. CDR3 nucleotide sequence: TGTGCCAGCAGTTTAAGGCCAGGGGATCAGCCCCAGCATTTT. Its protein is CASSLRPGDQPQHF.

This chain connects TRBV6-5 to TRBJ2-5, with 10 bases aligning to TRBD1. The J call may be mistaken, given a closer DNA end match to TRBJ2-7. Germline-derived CDR1 and CDR2 are MNHEY and SVGAGI. This CDR3 region has 13 residues. The CDR3 DNA is TGTGCCAGCAGTTATGGGACAGGGGACGAGCAGTACTTC. It codes for CASSYGTGDEQYF.